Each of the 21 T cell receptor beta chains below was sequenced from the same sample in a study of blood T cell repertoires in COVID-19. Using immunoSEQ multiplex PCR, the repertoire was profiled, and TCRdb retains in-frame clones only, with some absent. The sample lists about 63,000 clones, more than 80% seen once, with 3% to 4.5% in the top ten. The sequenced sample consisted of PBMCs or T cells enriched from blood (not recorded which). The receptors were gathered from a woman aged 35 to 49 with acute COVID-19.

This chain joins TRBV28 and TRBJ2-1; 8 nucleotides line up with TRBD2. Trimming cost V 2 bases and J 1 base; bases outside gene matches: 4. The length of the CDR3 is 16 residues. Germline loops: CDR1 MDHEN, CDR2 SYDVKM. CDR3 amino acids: CASSLIPSGSYNEQFF. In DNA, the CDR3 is TGTGCCAGCAGTTTAATCCCTAGCGGGTCCTACAATGAGCAGTTCTTC.

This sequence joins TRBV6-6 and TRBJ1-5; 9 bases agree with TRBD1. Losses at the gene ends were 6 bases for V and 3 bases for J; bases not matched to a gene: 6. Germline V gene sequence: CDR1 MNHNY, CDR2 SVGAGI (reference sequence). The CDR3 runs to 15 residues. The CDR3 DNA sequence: TGTGCCAGCAGGGGCCGGGACAGGGACAATCAGCCCCAGCATTTT. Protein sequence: CASRGRDRDNQPQHF.

CDR3 nucleotide sequence: TGTGCCAGCATTCCAGCGGCAGGGGGCCGGGCGGATACGCAGTATTTT. Protein sequence: CASIPAAGGRADTQYF. The V and J genes are TRBV27 and TRBJ2-3, with 8 bases identical to TRBD1. The CDR3 consists of 16 residues. With V trimmed by 7 bases and J by 6 bases, 15 bases remained unmatched. Looked up from germline, CDR1 is MNHEY and CDR2 is SMNVEV (reference sequence).

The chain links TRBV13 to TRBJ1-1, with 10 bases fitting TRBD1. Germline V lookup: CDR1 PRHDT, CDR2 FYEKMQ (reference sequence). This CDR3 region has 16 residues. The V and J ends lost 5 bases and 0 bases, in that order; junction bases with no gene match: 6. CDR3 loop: CASSGRTGGLNTEAFF. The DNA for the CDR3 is TGTGCCAGCAGCGGACGGACAGGGGGATTGAACACTGAAGCTTTCTTT.

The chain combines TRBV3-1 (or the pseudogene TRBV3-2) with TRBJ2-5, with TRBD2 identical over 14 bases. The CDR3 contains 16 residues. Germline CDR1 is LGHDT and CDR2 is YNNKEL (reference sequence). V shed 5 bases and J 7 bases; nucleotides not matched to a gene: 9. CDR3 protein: CASSGRLAGGPGTQYF. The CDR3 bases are TGTGCCAGCAGCGGTAGACTAGCGGGAGGGCCGGGGACCCAGTACTTC.

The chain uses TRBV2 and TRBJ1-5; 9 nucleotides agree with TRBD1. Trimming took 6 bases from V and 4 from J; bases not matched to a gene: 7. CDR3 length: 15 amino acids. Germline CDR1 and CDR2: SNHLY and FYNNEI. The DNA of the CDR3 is TGTGCCAGCAGAAGGGACAGGGACCCAAATCAGCCCCAGCATTTT. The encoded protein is CASRRDRDPNQPQHF.

CDR3 region: CASSDPLGGDRGFVGELFF. The CDR3 DNA follows: TGTGCCAGCAGTGACCCCCTGGGAGGGGACAGGGGCTTCGTCGGGGAGCTGTTTTTT. The chain links TRBV6-4 to TRBJ2-2; 10 bases fit TRBD1. This CDR3 is 19 amino acids long. Trimming cost V 2 bases and J 7 bases; bases outside gene matches: 16. The germline gives CDR1 MRHNA, CDR2 SNTAGT.

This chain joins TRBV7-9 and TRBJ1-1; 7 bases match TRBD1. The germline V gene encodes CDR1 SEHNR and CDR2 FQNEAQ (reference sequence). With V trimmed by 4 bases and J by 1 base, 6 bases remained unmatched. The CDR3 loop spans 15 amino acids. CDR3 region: CASSSRTGTNTEAFF. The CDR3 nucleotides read TGTGCCAGCAGCTCACGGACAGGTACGAACACTGAAGCTTTCTTT.

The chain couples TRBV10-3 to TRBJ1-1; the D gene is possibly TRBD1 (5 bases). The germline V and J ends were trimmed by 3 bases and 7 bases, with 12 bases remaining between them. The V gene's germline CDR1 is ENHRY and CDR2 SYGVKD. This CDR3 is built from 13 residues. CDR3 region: CAISDGGRGEAFF. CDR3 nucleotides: TGTGCCATCAGTGACGGAGGGAGGGGTGAAGCTTTCTTT.

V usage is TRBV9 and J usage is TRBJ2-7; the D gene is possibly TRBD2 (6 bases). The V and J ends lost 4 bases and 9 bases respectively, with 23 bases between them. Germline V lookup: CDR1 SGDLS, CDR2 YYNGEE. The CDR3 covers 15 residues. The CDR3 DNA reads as TGTGCCAGCAGCCCGAGTTTACTAGCCCTGGGAGGGCAGTACTTC. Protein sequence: CASSPSLLALGGQYF.

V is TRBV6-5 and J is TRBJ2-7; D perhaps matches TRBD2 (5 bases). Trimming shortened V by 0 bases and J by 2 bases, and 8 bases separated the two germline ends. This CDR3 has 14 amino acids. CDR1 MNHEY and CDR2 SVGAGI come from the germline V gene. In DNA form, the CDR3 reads TGTGCCAGCAGTTACTCTGAGGGCCCCTACGAGCAGTACTTC. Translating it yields CASSYSEGPYEQYF.

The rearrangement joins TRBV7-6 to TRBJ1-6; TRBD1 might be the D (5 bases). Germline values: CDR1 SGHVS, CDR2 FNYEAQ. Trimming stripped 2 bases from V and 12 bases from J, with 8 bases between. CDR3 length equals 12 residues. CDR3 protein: CASSLIGGPLHF. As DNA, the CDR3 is TGTGCCAGCAGCTTAATCGGGGGACCCCTCCACTTT.

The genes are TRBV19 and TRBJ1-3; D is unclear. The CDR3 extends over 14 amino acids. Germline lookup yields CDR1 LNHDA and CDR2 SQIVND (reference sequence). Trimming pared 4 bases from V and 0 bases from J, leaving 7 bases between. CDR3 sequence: CASSTRSSGNTIYF. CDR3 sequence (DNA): TGTGCCAGTAGTACCCGCAGCTCTGGAAACACCATATATTTT.

The CDR3 nucleotides read TGTGCCAGTAGTATTGGTCGGGGGGATACGCAGTATTTT. This translates into CASSIGRGDTQYF. This sequence joins TRBV19 and TRBJ2-3; D possibly corresponds to TRBD2 (6 bases). Germline assignment: CDR1 LNHDA and CDR2 SQIVND (reference sequence). This CDR3 contains 13 residues. Trimming removed 3 bases from V and 6 bases from J, with 10 bases in between. Combining the CDR3 with reference TRBV19 and TRBJ2-3 gives the whole variable domain DGGITQSPKYLFRKEGQNVTLSCEQNLNHDAMYWYRQDPGQGLRLIYYSQIVNDFQKGDIAEGYSVSREKKESFPLTVTSAQKNPTAFYLCASSIGRGDTQYFGPGTRLTVL.

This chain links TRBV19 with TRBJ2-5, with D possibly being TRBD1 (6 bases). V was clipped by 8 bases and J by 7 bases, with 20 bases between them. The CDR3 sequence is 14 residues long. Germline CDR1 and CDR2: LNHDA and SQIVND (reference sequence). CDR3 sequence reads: CASGPVGAAGTQYF. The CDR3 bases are TGTGCCAGTGGGCCGGTGGGGGCCGCGGGGACCCAGTACTTC.

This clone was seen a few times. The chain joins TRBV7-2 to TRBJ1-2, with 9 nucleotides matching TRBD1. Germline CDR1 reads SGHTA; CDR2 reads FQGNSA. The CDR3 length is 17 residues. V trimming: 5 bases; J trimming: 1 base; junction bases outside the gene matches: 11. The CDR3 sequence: CASSGGGWDRVNYGYTF. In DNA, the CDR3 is TGTGCCAGCAGCGGAGGAGGGTGGGACAGGGTTAACTATGGCTACACCTTC.

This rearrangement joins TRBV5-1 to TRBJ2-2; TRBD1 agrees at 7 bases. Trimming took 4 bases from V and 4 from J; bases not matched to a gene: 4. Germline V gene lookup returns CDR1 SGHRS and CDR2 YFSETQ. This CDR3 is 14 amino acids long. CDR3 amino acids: CASSLTGFTGELFF. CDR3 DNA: TGCGCCAGCAGCCTGACAGGGTTCACCGGGGAGCTGTTTTTT.

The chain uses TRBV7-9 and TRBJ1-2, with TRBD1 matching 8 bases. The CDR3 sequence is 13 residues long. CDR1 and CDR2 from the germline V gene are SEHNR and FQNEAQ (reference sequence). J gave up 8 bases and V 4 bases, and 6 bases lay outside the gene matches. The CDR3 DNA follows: TGTGCCAGCAGCTCTGGACAGGGTAGGGGCTACACCTTC. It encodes CASSSGQGRGYTF.

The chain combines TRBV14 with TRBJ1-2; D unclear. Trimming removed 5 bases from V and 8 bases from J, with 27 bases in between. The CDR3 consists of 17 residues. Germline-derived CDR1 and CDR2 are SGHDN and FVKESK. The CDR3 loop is CASSSRANILPGSGYTF. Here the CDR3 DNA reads TGTGCCAGCAGCTCCCGAGCTAACATACTGCCGGGTTCGGGCTACACCTTC.

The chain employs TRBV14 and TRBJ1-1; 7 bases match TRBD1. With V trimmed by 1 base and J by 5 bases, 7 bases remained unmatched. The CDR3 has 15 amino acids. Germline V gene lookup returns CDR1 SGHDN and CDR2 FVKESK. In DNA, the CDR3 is TGTGCCAGCAGCCAAGTTACGCCAGGGGGGACTGAAGCTTTCTTT. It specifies CASSQVTPGGTEAFF.

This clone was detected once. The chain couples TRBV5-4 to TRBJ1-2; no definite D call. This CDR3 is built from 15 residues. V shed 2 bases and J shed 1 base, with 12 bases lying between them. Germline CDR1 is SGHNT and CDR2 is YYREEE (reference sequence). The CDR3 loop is CASSFEKLFNYGYTF. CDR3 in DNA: TGTGCCAGCAGCTTCGAGAAGCTTTTTAACTATGGCTACACCTTC.